This TCR beta chain originates from a study of shared clonotypes between healthy human individuals. Findings of the study overall: As a rule, naive subsets had a larger estimated richness than memory subsets.

This clone is a singleton in its sample. The antigen is unknown. The ends were cut back, 8 bases at V and 0 bases at J, with 9 bases in the middle. Germline V gives CDR1 SGHAT, CDR2 FQDESV (reference sequence). The CDR3 spans 13 residues. The method was immunoSEQ multiplex PCR; TCRdb's version includes in-frame clones alone and lacks a portion of them. This sample has more than 2,000,000 clones, with 80% to 95% found just once. This sequence originates from a man between 18 and 29 years old in good health. Some clones in this sample may be carry-over from other donors' samples. This rearrangement joins TRBV11-1 to TRBJ2-3; D possibly corresponds to TRBD1 (6 bases). The sequencing sample was made of naive CD4+ T cells from PBMCs. Subset of the sample: CD45RA+ positively selected. The CDR3 sequence is CASGGRSTDTQYF. CDR3 nucleotide sequence: TGTGCCAGCGGGGGCAGAAGCACAGATACGCAGTATTTT.